This T cell receptor beta chain was captured in a study of siplizumab effects on memory and regulatory T cells. Overall study results and limits: Unstimulated subset assignment was obtained for only a minor fraction of alloreactive clones. Suppressive capability of dividing Tregs from siplizumab cultures went unverified.

With regard to this clone: Its antigen is currently unknown.

Per-sample assaying covered about 10^5 TCR templates. Sequenced by immunoSEQ multiplex PCR; TCRdb stores in-frame clones only, minus some. Of roughly 100,000 clones in the sample, more than 85% were seen once. V was shortened by 5 bases and J by 4 bases, with 12 bases between the two germline ends. From germline, CDR1 is GTSNPN and CDR2 SVGIG (reference sequence). The CDR3 spans 13 residues. This sequence originates from a human donor in good health. The sample comprised Tregs sorted from blood. The V call is TRBV30, the J call TRBJ1-5; no clear D gene. CDR3 nucleotides: TGTGCCTGGGGAAGGGCCGGGAATCAGCCCCAGCATTTT. It yields the protein CAWGRAGNQPQHF.